A selection of T cell receptor beta chains follows, all from one sample in a study of beta chain features in type 1 diabetes. The repertoire was sequenced with immunoSEQ multiplex PCR; TCRdb's copy has only in-frame clones and lacks some. In the table there are under 90,000 clones, about a third of which are singletons. Source material: stem cell memory CD4+ T cells from blood. These receptors originate from a woman between 18 and 29 years old in good health. The CDR3 runs from the conserved cysteine through the conserved F or W. D genes are given only for firm matches. A row's size may be missing; if present it is once, few, many or a size class.

d_gene | len | abundance | j_gene | v_gene | CDR3nt | CDR3aa
TRBD1 | 15 | once | TRBJ2-7 | TRBV9 | TGTGCCAGCAGCCCTGACAGGGGCTATACCTACGAGCAGTACTTC | CASSPDRGYTYEQYF
TRBD1 | 14 | few | TRBJ2-7 | TRBV7-9 | TGTGCCAGCAGCTGGGGGGACAGGTCCTACGAGCAGTACTTC | CASSWGDRSYEQYF
TRBD1 | 12 | - | TRBJ2-7 | TRBV5-5 | TGTGCCAGCAGTCCCACAGGGGTCGAGCAGTACTTC | CASSPTGVEQYF
- | 15 | few | TRBJ1-1 | TRBV7-2 | TGTGCCAGCAGCTTAGAGCCTCATGGGAACACTGAAGCTTTCTTT | CASSLEPHGNTEAFF
- | 17 | - | TRBJ1-5 | TRBV4-2 | TGTGCCAGCAGCCAAGGGTTGGGAGGTACAGCTCCTCAGCCCCAGCATTTT | CASSQGLGGTAPQPQHF
- | 14 | - | TRBJ2-5 | TRBV14 | TGTGCCAGCAGCCAGGGCGGGGCATCAGAGACCCAGTACTTC | CASSQGGASETQYF
TRBD2 | 18 | few | TRBJ2-7 | TRBV4-3 | TGCGCCAGCAGCCAACCGGGACTAGCGGGGGGACTATCCTACGAGCAGTACTTC | CASSQPGLAGGLSYEQYF
- | 13 | - | TRBJ2-7 | TRBV19 | TGTGCCAGTAGTATGGGGCGTTCCGGCGAGCAGTACTTC | CASSMGRSGEQYF
TRBD1 | 11 | - | TRBJ1-2 | TRBV29-1 | TGCAGCGTGGGGGCAGGGGGAGGCTACACCTTC | CSVGAGGGYTF
TRBD2 | 16 | - | TRBJ2-7 | TRBV7-2 | TGTGCCAGCAGCTCCGGGGCGGCGGGCGGGGGCTACGAGCAGTACTTC | CASSSGAAGGGYEQYF
- | 13 | few | TRBJ2-7 | TRBV11-2 | TGTGCCAGCAGCCGTAACAGGGGACTCGAGCAGTACTTC | CASSRNRGLEQYF
- | 16 | - | TRBJ1-2 | TRBV7-8 | TGTGCCAGCAGCCCTCCCGAGGCGGGTCGCAACTATGGCTACACCTTC | CASSPPEAGRNYGYTF
- | 14 | - | TRBJ1-2 | TRBV4-1 | TGCGCCAGCAGCCGACCCGGACAGCTTGATGGCTACACCTTC | CASSRPGQLDGYTF
TRBD1 | 15 | - | TRBJ1-1 | TRBV6-1 | TGTGCCAGCACCCTGGGACAGCCAATGAACACTGAAGCTTTCTTT | CASTLGQPMNTEAFF
- | 11 | - | TRBJ2-5 | TRBV29-1 | TGCAGTGGGAGCCCTGAAGAGACCCAGTACTTC | CSGSPEETQYF
- | 11 | few | TRBJ1-1 | TRBV20-1 | TGCAGTGCCACGACAGGTGGGAAAGCTTTCTTT | CSATTGGKAFF
- | 14 | - | TRBJ2-2 | TRBV11-3 | TGTGCCAGCAGCTTAGGAGTGAACACCGGGGAGCTGTTTTTT | CASSLGVNTGELFF
- | 15 | - | TRBJ1-1 | TRBV27 | TGTGCCAGCAGTAGAAAGGCTGGCGGGAGCACTGAAGCTTTCTTT | CASSRKAGGSTEAFF
TRBD2 | 16 | - | TRBJ2-7 | TRBV15 | TGTGCCACCAGCAGAGATCGGGCGGGAGGGCCAAACGAGCAGTACTTC | CATSRDRAGGPNEQYF
TRBD1 | 15 | few | TRBJ2-7 | TRBV15 | TGTGCCACCAGCACCCTGGGACAGGGGTCCTACGAGCAGTACTTC | CATSTLGQGSYEQYF
- | 12 | - | TRBJ2-7 | TRBV5-1 | TGCGCCAGCAGCTTGGAGGGAGGCGAGCAGTACTTC | CASSLEGGEQYF
- | 16 | - | TRBJ2-3 | TRBV4-1 | TGCGCCAGCAGCCAAGTTCGGGGGGCGGACACAGATACGCAGTATTTT | CASSQVRGADTDTQYF
- | 13 | - | TRBJ1-1 | TRBV19 | TGTGCCAGCAATCACAGGGCAAACACTGAAGCTTTCTTT | CASNHRANTEAFF
TRBD1 | 15 | - | TRBJ2-5 | TRBV5-4 | TGTGCCAGCAGCAGGGACAGCACTTCCCAAGAGACCCAGTACTTC | CASSRDSTSQETQYF
TRBD1 | 14 | - | TRBJ1-1 | TRBV2 | TGTGCCAGCAGGTGGACAGGGGCGAGGACTGAAGCTTTCTTT | CASRWTGARTEAFF
- | 12 | - | TRBJ1-2 | TRBV30 | TGTGCCTGGAGTGTACGAGGGCGCGGCTACACCTTC | CAWSVRGRGYTF
- | 11 | - | TRBJ2-3 | TRBV20-1 | TGCAGTGCTCTAAGCACAGATACGCAGTATTTT | CSALSTDTQYF
TRBD1 | 13 | - | TRBJ1-2 | TRBV2 | TGTGCCAGCAGTGCGGCAGGGGGCTATGGCTACACCTTC | CASSAAGGYGYTF
- | 15 | few | TRBJ2-1 | TRBV29-1 | TGCAGCGTAGAACCGGGACTCCCTCGTCCAAATGAGCAGTTCTTC | CSVEPGLPRPNEQFF
TRBD2 | 14 | few | TRBJ2-3 | TRBV30 | TGTGCCCTAGCGGCCGGCCCCTTCACAGATACGCAGTATTTT | CALAAGPFTDTQYF
TRBD2 | 14 | - | TRBJ2-1 | TRBV19 | TGTGCCAGTAGACCGACTAGCGGGAGTAATGAGCAGTTCTTC | CASRPTSGSNEQFF
- | 15 | few | TRBJ2-1 | TRBV5-1 | TGCGCCAGCAGCTTGGTTGAGGGCCCGGGGGATGAGCAGTTCTTC | CASSLVEGPGDEQFF
- | 13 | few | TRBJ1-1 | TRBV2 | TGTGCCAGCTCGGATCAGGGGAACACTGAAGCTTTCTTT | CASSDQGNTEAFF
TRBD2 | 14 | - | TRBJ2-1 | TRBV7-2 | TGTGCCAGCAGCTCGAGCGGGAGTTTCAGGGAGCAGTTCTTC | CASSSSGSFREQFF
- | 15 | - | TRBJ2-1 | TRBV5-1 | TGCGCCAGCAGCTTGGGCGGAACTTCCTACAATGAGCAGTTCTTC | CASSLGGTSYNEQFF
TRBD2 | 15 | once | TRBJ2-1 | TRBV11-2 | TGTGCCAGCAGCTTTGGGCGGGGGGGCCGAGGAGGGGGGTTCTTC | CASSFGRGGRGGGFF
- | 12 | - | TRBJ2-7 | TRBV18 | TGTGCCAGCTTAAAGCCCTCCTACGAGCAGTACTTC | CASLKPSYEQYF
- | 14 | - | TRBJ2-2 | TRBV6-5 | TGTGCCAGCAGCCAGGGCGTCTACACCGGGGAGCTGTTTTTT | CASSQGVYTGELFF
TRBD1 | 14 | few | TRBJ1-2 | TRBV11-1 | TGTGCCAGCAGCTCCGGGACAGAGTTCTATGGCTACACCTTC | CASSSGTEFYGYTF
- | 14 | - | TRBJ2-7 | TRBV21-1 | TGTGCCAGCAGCTCACCGGGATCTTCCTACGAGCAGTACTTC | CASSSPGSSYEQYF
- | 11 | - | TRBJ1-4 | TRBV7-8 | TGTGCCAGCAGCTTTATGGAAAAACTGTTTTTT | CASSFMEKLFF
- | 13 | many | TRBJ1-1 | TRBV18 | TGTGCCAGCTCATCAACAGGGAACACTGAAGCTTTCTTT | CASSSTGNTEAFF
- | 13 | few | TRBJ1-2 | TRBV4-1 | TGCGCCAGCAGCCAAGAACCAGACTATGGCTACACCTTC | CASSQEPDYGYTF
- | 14 | few | TRBJ2-5 | TRBV9 | TGTGCCAGCAGCGCAGCAGGGGAGTGGGGGACCCAGTACTTC | CASSAAGEWGTQYF
- | 14 | - | TRBJ1-1 | TRBV5-5 | TGTGCCAGCACTTCCGGGGGAGGGAACACTGAAGCTTTCTTT | CASTSGGGNTEAFF
TRBD1 | 15 | few | TRBJ1-5 | TRBV6-6 | TGTGCCAGCAGTCCGAGGACAGGGTGGGATCAGCCCCAGCATTTT | CASSPRTGWDQPQHF
- | 13 | - | TRBJ2-1 | TRBV19 | TGTGCCAGTAGTGGCCAGGGAGGCGATGAGCAGTTCTTC | CASSGQGGDEQFF
- | 13 | once | TRBJ2-4 | TRBV6-6 | TGTGCCAGCGTCCACACCAGGGGAAACATTCAGTACTTC | CASVHTRGNIQYF
- | 15 | few | TRBJ2-3 | TRBV30 | TGTGCCTGGAGTCCTGGAGTAGCGGACACAGATACGCAGTATTTT | CAWSPGVADTDTQYF
- | 15 | - | TRBJ2-2 | TRBV19 | TGTGCCAGTAGTATAATAGGGGCGAACACCGGGGAGCTGTTTTTT | CASSIIGANTGELFF
TRBD1 | 14 | few | TRBJ1-4 | TRBV7-2 | TGTGCCAGCAGCCGGGGACAGGCTAATGAAAAACTGTTTTTT | CASSRGQANEKLFF
- | 15 | - | TRBJ1-2 | TRBV5-6 | TGTGCCAGCAGCATTGCGACAGGCTGGAGCTATGGCTACACCTTC | CASSIATGWSYGYTF
- | 12 | few | TRBJ2-7 | TRBV28 | TGTGCCAGCAGCAGACTTTCCTACGAGCAGTACTTC | CASSRLSYEQYF
- | 14 | few | TRBJ2-4 | TRBV23-1 | TGCGCCAGCCATGAACAGGGTCCCAAAAACATTCAGTACTTC | CASHEQGPKNIQYF